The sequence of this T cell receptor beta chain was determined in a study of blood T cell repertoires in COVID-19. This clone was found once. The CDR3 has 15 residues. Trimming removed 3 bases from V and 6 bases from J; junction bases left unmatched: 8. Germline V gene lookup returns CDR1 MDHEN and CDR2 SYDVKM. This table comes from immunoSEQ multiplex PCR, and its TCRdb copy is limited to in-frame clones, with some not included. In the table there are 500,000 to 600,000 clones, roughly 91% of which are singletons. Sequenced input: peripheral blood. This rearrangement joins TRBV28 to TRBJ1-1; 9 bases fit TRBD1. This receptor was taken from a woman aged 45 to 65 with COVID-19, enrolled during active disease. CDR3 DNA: TGTGCCAGCAGTTTGCGACAGGGGGATCCCGCTGAAGCTTTCTTT. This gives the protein CASSLRQGDPAEAFF.